The 13 T cell receptor beta chains reported below all come from one sample, sequenced in a study of monozygotic twins with inflammatory bowel disease. With the 5' RACE reads reprocessed, TCRdb shows one record per CDR3 protein and no DNA. The data show just over 300,000 distinct CDR3 sequences, and the top ten clones hold 5% to 6%. The sequenced material came from blood. Receptor source: a human donor with ulcerative colitis or Crohn's disease, or a healthy co-twin of an affected twin (not recorded which).

This chain links TRBV18 with TRBJ2-7; TCRdb's assignment of TRBD1 cannot be checked, as there is no DNA. The CDR3 runs 13 residues. CDR1 and CDR2 from the germline V gene are KGHSH and LQKENI. The CDR3 sequence: CASSPPQGYEQYF.

This chain joins TRBV12-3 or TRBV12-4 and TRBJ2-3; with no DNA, the TCRdb D assignment of TRBD2 cannot be verified. The CDR3 contains 16 residues. CDR3 in amino acids: CASSIHSGKITDTQYF.

The chain uses TRBV7-2 and TRBJ2-7; TCRdb's assignment of TRBD2 cannot be checked, as there is no DNA. The CDR3 runs to 12 residues. Germline V lookup: CDR1 SGHTA, CDR2 FQGNSA. The CDR3 sequence: CASSQREGEQYF.

The V call is TRBV24-1, the J call TRBJ2-7. The CDR3 is 13 residues long. Germline lookup yields CDR1 KGHDR and CDR2 SFDVKD. The CDR3 here is CATSQVTLYEQYF.

The rearrangement uses TRBV10-3 and TRBJ1-1; TCRdb names TRBD1, which stays unverified in the absence of DNA. Per the germline V gene, CDR1 is ENHRY and CDR2 is SYGVKD. The CDR3 extends over 13 amino acids. CDR3 amino acids: CAISGPGVTEAFF.

V gene TRBV3-1 combines with J gene TRBJ2-3; the D call from TCRdb, TRBD2, cannot be confirmed without DNA. CDR3 length: 17 amino acids. Per the germline V gene, CDR1 is LGHDT and CDR2 is YNNKEL (reference sequence). This CDR3 is CASSQEVLAGVVDTQYF.

This chain connects TRBV6-2 or TRBV6-3 to TRBJ1-1. Germline V gene data show CDR1 as MNHEY and CDR2 as SVGEGT. The CDR3 sequence is 15 residues long. The CDR3 is CASSDGPFRNTEAFF.

The J gene is TRBJ1-1, the V gene TRBV7-2. This CDR3 is 14 amino acids long. The germline gives CDR1 SGHTA, CDR2 FQGNSA. The CDR3 loop is CASSDITWNTEAFF.

The chain links TRBV12-3 or TRBV12-4 to TRBJ2-5; the D gene TCRdb calls, TRBD2, cannot be checked with no DNA. The CDR3 spans 14 residues. CDR3: CASSQESHKIDQYF.

This chain uses TRBV9 with TRBJ2-2; the D gene TCRdb calls, TRBD1, cannot be checked with no DNA. The CDR3 is 14 amino acids. Per germline, CDR1 SGDLS and CDR2 YYNGEE. The CDR3 region is CASSEYRDTGELFF.

The chain is built from TRBV6-1 and TRBJ2-7; TCRdb designates TRBD1, a call that cannot be tested without DNA. The CDR3 sequence is 15 residues long. The germline V gene has CDR1 MNHNS and CDR2 SASEGT. The CDR3 is CASRNNGQAVYEQYF.

This chain's CDR3 is CASRFGGADGYETQYF. The J gene is TRBJ2-5, the V gene TRBV27; TCRdb designates TRBD1, a call that cannot be tested without DNA. CDR3 length: 16 residues. The germline V gene has CDR1 MNHEY and CDR2 SMNVEV (reference sequence).

V is TRBV5-4 and J is TRBJ2-1. This CDR3 is 14 amino acids long. Germline CDR1 and CDR2: SGHNT and YYREEE (reference sequence). CDR3 region: CASSLDRAYNEQFF. The whole variable domain, remainder taken from reference TRBV5-4 and TRBJ2-1, is ETGVTQSPTHLIKTRGQQVTLRCSSQSGHNTVSWYQQALGQGPQFIFQYYREEENGRGNFPPRFSGLQFPNYSSELNVNALELDDSALYLCASSLDRAYNEQFFGPGTRLTVL.